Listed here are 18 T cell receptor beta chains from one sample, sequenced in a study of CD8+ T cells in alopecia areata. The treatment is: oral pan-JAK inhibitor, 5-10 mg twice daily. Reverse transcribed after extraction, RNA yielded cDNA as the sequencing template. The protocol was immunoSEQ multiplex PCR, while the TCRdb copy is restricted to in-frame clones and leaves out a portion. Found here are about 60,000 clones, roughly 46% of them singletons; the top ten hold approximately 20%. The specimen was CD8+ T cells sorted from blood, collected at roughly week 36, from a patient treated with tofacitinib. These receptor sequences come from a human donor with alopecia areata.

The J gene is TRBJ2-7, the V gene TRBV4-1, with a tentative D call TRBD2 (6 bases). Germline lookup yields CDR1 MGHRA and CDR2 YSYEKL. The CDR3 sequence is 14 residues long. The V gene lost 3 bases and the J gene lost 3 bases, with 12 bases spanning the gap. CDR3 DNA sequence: TGCGCCAGCAGCCACGTCGGCGGGGACTACGAGCAGTACTTC. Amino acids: CASSHVGGDYEQYF.

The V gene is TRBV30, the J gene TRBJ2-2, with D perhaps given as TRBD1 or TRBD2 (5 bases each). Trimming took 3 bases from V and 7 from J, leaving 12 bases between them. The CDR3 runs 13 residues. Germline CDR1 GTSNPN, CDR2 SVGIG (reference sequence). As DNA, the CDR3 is TGTGCCTGGAGCAGAGGGGATATCGGGGAGCTGTTTTTT. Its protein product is CAWSRGDIGELFF.

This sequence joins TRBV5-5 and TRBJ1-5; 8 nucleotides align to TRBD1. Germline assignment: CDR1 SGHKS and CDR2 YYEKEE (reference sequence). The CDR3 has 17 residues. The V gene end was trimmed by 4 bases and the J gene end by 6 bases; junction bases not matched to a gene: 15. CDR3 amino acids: CASSQDPRTGLGQPQHF. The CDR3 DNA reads TGTGCCAGCAGCCAAGATCCCAGGACAGGGTTAGGTCAGCCCCAGCATTTT.

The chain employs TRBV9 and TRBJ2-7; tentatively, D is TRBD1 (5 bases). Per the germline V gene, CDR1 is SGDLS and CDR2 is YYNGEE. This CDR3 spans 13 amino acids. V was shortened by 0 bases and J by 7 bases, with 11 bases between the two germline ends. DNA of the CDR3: TGTGCCAGCAGCGTAGAGGGGTCCAGGGAGCAGTACTTC. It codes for CASSVEGSREQYF.

The CDR3 coding sequence is TGTGCCAGCAGCCTGCGGACTAGCGGGAGAGTCCAAGAGACCCAGTACTTC. This codes for CASSLRTSGRVQETQYF. The chain joins TRBV5-6 to TRBJ2-5; 13 positions agree with TRBD2. Germline-derived CDR1 and CDR2 are SGHDT and YYEEEE. This CDR3 comprises 17 residues. The junction had 7 bases not matched to a gene; V was cut back by 4 bases and J by 1 base.

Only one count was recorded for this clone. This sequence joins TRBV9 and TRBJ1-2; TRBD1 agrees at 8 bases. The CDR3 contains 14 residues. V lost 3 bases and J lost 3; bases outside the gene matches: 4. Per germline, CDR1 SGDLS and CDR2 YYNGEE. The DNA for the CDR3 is TGTGCCAGCAGCGCCCAGGGGGCTTACTATGGCTACACCTTC. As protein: CASSAQGAYYGYTF.

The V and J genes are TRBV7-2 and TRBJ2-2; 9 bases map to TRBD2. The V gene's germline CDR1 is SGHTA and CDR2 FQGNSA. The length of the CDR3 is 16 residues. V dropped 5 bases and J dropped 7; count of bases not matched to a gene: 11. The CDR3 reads CASSIRVAGAGGELFF. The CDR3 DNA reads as TGTGCCAGCAGCATTCGAGTAGCGGGAGCGGGCGGGGAGCTGTTTTTT.

Here the CDR3 reads CASSPGANYGYTF. CDR3 nucleotides: TGTGCCAGCAGCCCGGGGGCGAACTATGGCTACACCTTC. This sequence joins TRBV27 and TRBJ1-2, with D possibly being TRBD1 (6 bases). The CDR3 sequence is 13 residues long. Trimming left V 6 bases short and J 2 bases short, with 10 bases between. Germline loops: CDR1 MNHEY, CDR2 SMNVEV (reference sequence).

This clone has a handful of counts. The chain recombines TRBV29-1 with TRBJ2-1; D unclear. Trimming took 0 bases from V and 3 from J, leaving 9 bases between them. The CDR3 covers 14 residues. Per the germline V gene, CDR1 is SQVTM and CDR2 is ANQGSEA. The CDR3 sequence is CSVEDRKFYNEQFF. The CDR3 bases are TGCAGCGTTGAAGATAGGAAATTCTACAATGAGCAGTTCTTC.

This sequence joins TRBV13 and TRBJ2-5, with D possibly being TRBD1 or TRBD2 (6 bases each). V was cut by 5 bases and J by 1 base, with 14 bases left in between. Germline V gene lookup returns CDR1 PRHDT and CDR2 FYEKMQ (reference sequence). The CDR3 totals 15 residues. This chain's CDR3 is CASSPSGGLQETQYF. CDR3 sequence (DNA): TGTGCCAGCAGCCCAAGTGGGGGGCTCCAAGAGACCCAGTACTTC. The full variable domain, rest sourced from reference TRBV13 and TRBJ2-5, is AAGVIQSPRHLIKEKRETATLKCYPIPRHDTVYWYQQGPGQDPQFLISFYEKMQSDKGSIPDRFSAQQFSDYHSELNMSSLELGDSALYFCASSPSGGLQETQYFGPGTRLLVL.

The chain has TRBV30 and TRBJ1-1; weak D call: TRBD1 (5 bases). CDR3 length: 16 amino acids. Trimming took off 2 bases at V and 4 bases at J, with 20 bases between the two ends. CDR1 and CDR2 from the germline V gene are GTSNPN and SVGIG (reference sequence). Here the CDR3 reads CAWSLWGQPLGTEAFF. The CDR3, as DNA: TGTGCCTGGAGTCTATGGGGCCAACCTTTGGGCACTGAAGCTTTCTTT.

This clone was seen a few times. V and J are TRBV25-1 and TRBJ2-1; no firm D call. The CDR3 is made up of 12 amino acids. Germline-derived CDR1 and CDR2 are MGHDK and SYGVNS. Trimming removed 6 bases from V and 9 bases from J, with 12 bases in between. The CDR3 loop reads CASSPLGPEQFF. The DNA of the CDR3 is TGTGCCAGCAGCCCCCTAGGGCCTGAGCAGTTCTTC. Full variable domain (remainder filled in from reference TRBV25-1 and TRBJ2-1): EADIYQTPRYLVIGTGKKITLECSQTMGHDKMYWYQQDPGMELHLIHYSYGVNSTEKGDLSSESTVSRIRTEHFPLTLESARPSHTSQYLCASSPLGPEQFFGPGTRLTVL.

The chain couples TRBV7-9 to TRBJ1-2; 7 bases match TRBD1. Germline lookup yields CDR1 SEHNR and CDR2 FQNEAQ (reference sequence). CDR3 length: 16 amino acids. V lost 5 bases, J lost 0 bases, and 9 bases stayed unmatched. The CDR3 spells CASSDSRTGPNYGYTF. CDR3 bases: TGTGCCAGCAGCGACTCCCGGACAGGACCTAACTATGGCTACACCTTC.

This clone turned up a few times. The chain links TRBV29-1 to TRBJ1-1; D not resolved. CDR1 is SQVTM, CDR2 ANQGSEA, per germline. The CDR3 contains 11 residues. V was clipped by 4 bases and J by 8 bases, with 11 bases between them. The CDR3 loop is CSVGSTLEAFF. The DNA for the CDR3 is TGCAGCGTTGGCTCCACTTTAGAAGCTTTCTTT.

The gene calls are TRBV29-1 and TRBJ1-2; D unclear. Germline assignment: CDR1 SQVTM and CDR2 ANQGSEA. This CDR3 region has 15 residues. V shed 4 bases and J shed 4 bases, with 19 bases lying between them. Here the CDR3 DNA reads TGCAGCGTTGTATCGCCAGACAAGGGAATCTATGGCTACACCTTC. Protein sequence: CSVVSPDKGIYGYTF.

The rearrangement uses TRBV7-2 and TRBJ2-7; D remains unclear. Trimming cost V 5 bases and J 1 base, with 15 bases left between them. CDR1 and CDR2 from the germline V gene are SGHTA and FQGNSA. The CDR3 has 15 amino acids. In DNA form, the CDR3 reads TGTGCCAGCAGCCTCGACACGTACTTATCCTACGAGCAGTACTTC. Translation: CASSLDTYLSYEQYF.

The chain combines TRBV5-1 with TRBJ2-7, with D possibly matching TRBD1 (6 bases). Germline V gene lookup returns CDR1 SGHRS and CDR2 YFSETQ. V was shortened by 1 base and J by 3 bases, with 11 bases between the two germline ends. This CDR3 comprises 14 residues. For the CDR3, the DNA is TGCGCCAGCAGCTTGTATGGACAGAACTACGAGCAGTACTTC. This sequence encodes CASSLYGQNYEQYF.

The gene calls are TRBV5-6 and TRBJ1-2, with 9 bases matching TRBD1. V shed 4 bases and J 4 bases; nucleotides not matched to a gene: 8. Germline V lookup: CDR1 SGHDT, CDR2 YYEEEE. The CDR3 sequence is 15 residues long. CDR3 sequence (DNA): TGTGCCAGCAGCCCCGGGACAGGGCACCTCTATGGCTACACCTTC. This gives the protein CASSPGTGHLYGYTF.